Described below is a single TCR beta chain sequence and its context. The antigen remains unidentified. This sample stems from a study of CD8 T cells in ankylosing spondylitis. Notes on the study in general: Eight highly homologous variants made up a TCR beta motif, and this motif appeared characteristic of ankylosing spondylitis blood.

V lost 4 bases to trimming and J lost 0 bases, with 10 bases between them. The germline gives CDR1 SQVTM, CDR2 ANQGSEA. CDR3 length equals 14 residues. Quantitative molecular-barcoded 5'-RACE generated the TCR beta libraries. Using its own MiXCR run on the 5' RACE reads, TCRdb lists one record per CDR3 protein. The sample has just under 550,000 distinct CDR3 sequences; roughly 13% are singletons. Sequenced material: blood, either unsorted or a sorted T cell fraction (not recorded which). The clonotype was recovered from a male donor with ankylosing spondylitis. This chain connects TRBV29-1 to TRBJ1-5; no clear D gene. DNA of the CDR3: TGCAGCGTTGCCTACACATCTAGCAATCAGCCCCAGCATTTT. This sequence encodes CSVAYTSSNQPQHF.